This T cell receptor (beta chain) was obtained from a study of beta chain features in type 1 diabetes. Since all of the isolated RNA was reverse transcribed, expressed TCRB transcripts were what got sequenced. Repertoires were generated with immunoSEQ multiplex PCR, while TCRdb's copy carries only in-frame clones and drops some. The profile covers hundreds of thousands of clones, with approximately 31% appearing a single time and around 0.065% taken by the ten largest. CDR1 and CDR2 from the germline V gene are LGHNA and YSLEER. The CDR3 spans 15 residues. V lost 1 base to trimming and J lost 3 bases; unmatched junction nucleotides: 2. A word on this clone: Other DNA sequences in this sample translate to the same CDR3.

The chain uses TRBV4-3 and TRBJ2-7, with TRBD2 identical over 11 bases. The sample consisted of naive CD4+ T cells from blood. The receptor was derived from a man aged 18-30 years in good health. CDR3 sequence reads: CASSQGLAGSYEQYF. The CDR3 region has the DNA TGCGCCAGCAGCCAAGGACTAGCGGGGAGCTACGAGCAGTACTTC.